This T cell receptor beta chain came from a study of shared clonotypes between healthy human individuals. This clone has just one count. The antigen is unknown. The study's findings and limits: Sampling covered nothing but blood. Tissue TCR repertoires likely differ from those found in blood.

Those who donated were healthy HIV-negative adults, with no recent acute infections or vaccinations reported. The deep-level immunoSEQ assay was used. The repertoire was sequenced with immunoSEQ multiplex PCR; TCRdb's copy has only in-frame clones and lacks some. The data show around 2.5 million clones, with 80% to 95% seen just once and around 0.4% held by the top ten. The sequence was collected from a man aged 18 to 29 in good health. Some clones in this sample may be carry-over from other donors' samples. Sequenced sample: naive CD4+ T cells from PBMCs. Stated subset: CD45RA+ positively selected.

The CDR3 is CASSSPRQGRGIYEQYF. DNA of the CDR3: TGTGCCAGCAGTTCCCCCAGACAGGGTAGGGGGATCTACGAGCAGTACTTC. V and J are TRBV27 and TRBJ2-7; 7 nucleotides line up with TRBD1. The germline V gene encodes CDR1 MNHEY and CDR2 SMNVEV (reference sequence). There are 17 residues in the CDR3. J lost 3 bases, V lost 4 bases, and 15 bases had no gene match.